This is a list of T cell receptor beta chains from one sample in a study of T cell changes during pregnancy in multiple sclerosis. TCRdb's copy holds only in-frame clones and misses some; the assay was immunoSEQ multiplex PCR. This table has more than 65,000 clones, 88% appearing once. Sequenced here: peripheral blood, sampled before pregnancy. The receptors derive from a female donor with multiple sclerosis, enrolled in a pregnancy study. Both conserved end residues are part of each CDR3. D genes are given only for firm matches. Rows may omit the clone size; those that give it use once, few, many or a size class.

clone_size j_call d_call v_call cdr3_aa cdr3_nt
. TRBJ1-1 . TRBV27 CASSPTPGKGGNTEAFF TGTGCCAGCAGTCCCACCCCAGGGAAGGGTGGGAACACTGAAGCTTTCTTT
. TRBJ2-7 . TRBV5-4 CASSLGGDSYEQYF TGTGCCAGCAGCTTGGGAGGAGACTCCTACGAGCAGTACTTC
. TRBJ2-5 . TRBV29-1 CSGQQETQYF TGCAGCGGGCAGCAAGAGACCCAGTACTTC
once TRBJ1-2 TRBD1 TRBV19 CASSTGQGTTYGYTF TGTGCCAGTAGTACGGGACAGGGAACAACCTATGGCTACACCTTC
few TRBJ2-7 TRBD1 TRBV10-1 CASSENDRGEQYF TGCGCCAGCAGTGAGAACGACAGGGGCGAGCAGTACTTC
. TRBJ1-2 . TRBV27 CASAHVQVLFLYGYTF TGTGCCAGCGCTCACGTCCAGGTACTCTTCCTCTATGGCTACACCTTC
. TRBJ2-6 TRBD1 TRBV19 CATKTGGPLGANVLTF TGTGCCACAAAAACAGGGGGCCCCCTTGGGGCCAACGTCCTGACTTTC
. TRBJ1-6 TRBD1 TRBV12-5 CASGLTGGNGSPLHF TGTGCTAGTGGTTTGACAGGGGGTAACGGTTCACCCCTCCACTTT
. TRBJ1-4 . TRBV27 CASSGGRSTNEKLFF TGTGCCAGCAGTGGGGGGAGATCGACTAATGAAAAACTGTTTTTT
. TRBJ2-3 . TRBV4-2 CASSQDPYRADTQYF TGTGCCAGCAGCCAAGACCCCTACAGGGCCGATACGCAGTATTTT
. TRBJ1-4 . TRBV5-1 CASSAPEGDEKLFF TGCGCCAGCAGCGCCCCGGAGGGTGACGAAAAACTGTTTTTT
. TRBJ1-2 . TRBV6-1 CASSEGPAGGYTF TGTGCCAGCAGTGAGGGCCCGGCGGGAGGCTACACCTTC
. TRBJ2-5 TRBD2 TRBV7-9 CASSSPGLAVLQETQYF TGTGCCAGCAGCTCACCCGGACTAGCGGTCTTGCAAGAGACCCAGTACTTC
once TRBJ2-7 TRBD2 TRBV10-3 CAIAGEGGSYEQYF TGTGCCATTGCCGGGGAGGGTGGGTCCTACGAGCAGTACTTC
. TRBJ2-3 TRBD1 TRBV9 CASSARTGGNIRTDTQYF TGTGCCAGCAGCGCTCGGACAGGGGGAAACATAAGGACAGATACGCAGTATTTT
. TRBJ1-1 TRBD1 TRBV29-1 CSGGQAGTGSTEAFF TGCAGCGGGGGCCAAGCCGGGACAGGTTCCACTGAAGCTTTCTTT
. TRBJ2-7 TRBD1 TRBV5-1 CASSLERGTGGGEQYF TGCGCCAGCAGCTTGGAGAGGGGGACAGGGGGAGGTGAGCAGTACTTC
. TRBJ2-1 . TRBV27 CASSSQRDEQFF TGTGCCAGCAGCTCGCAGCGGGATGAGCAGTTCTTC
. TRBJ2-7 TRBD2 TRBV27 CASSLLGLAAGEQYF TGTGCCAGCAGTTTATTAGGCCTAGCGGCTGGCGAGCAGTACTTC
. TRBJ2-3 TRBD2 TRBV15 CATSRGTSGRTDTQYF TGTGCCACCAGCAGGGGGACTAGCGGGAGAACGGATACGCAGTATTTT
once TRBJ2-5 . TRBV30 CAWSVRGETQYF TGTGCCTGGAGTGTCAGGGGTGAGACCCAGTACTTC
. TRBJ2-1 TRBD2 TRBV11-2 CASSRLAGGEQWWVF TGTGCCAGCAGCCGACTAGCGGGAGGGGAGCAATGGTGGGTCTTC
few TRBJ1-4 TRBD1 TRBV7-9 CASSFDRGRDEKLFF TGTGCCAGCAGCTTTGACAGGGGGCGCGATGAAAAACTGTTTTTT
. TRBJ2-2 . TRBV5-1 CASSLASQANTGELFF TGCGCCAGCAGCTTGGCCAGCCAGGCGAACACCGGGGAGCTGTTTTTT
. TRBJ1-2 . TRBV4-2 CASSQGVMFSEDYGYTF TGTGCCAGCAGCCAAGGGGTGATGTTTTCAGAGGATTATGGCTACACCTTC
. TRBJ1-4 . TRBV7-9 CASSNDFTGSREKLFF TGTGCCAGCAGCAACGATTTTACAGGGTCAAGGGAAAAACTGTTTTTT
. TRBJ1-5 . TRBV27 CASSLRGSANQPQHF TGTGCCAGCAGTTTAAGGGGATCCGCTAATCAGCCCCAGCATTTT
. TRBJ2-7 TRBD2 TRBV5-6 CASSRLAGGRYEQYF TGTGCCAGCAGCCGACTAGCGGGGGGTCGTTACGAGCAGTACTTC
. TRBJ1-4 . TRBV5-1 CATNTQGGANEKLFF TGCGCCACCAATACCCAGGGAGGGGCTAATGAAAAACTGTTTTTT
. TRBJ2-5 . TRBV7-7 CASSLGARQETQYF TGTGCCAGCAGCTTAGGGGCCCGACAGGAGACCCAGTACTTC
. TRBJ2-7 . TRBV18 CASSPPSAYEQYF TGTGCCAGCTCACCTCCTAGCGCCTACGAGCAGTACTTC
. TRBJ1-5 . TRBV20-1 CSAGPGEPQHF TGCAGTGCCGGGCCGGGGGAGCCCCAGCATTTT
. TRBJ1-1 . TRBV19 CASSIANGNTEAFF TGTGCCAGTAGTATAGCAAACGGGAACACTGAAGCTTTCTTT
. TRBJ1-1 . TRBV6-1 CASSALGEGNTEAFF TGTGCCAGCAGTGCCCTGGGGGAGGGAAACACTGAAGCTTTCTTT
. TRBJ2-3 TRBD2 TRBV5-4 CASSSGLAGAPGTDTQYF TGTGCCAGCAGCTCAGGACTAGCGGGAGCACCCGGCACAGATACGCAGTATTTT
. TRBJ2-2 TRBD1 TRBV5-1 CASSLGRGSGGELFF TGCGCCAGCAGCTTAGGCAGGGGGTCTGGCGGGGAGCTGTTTTTT
once TRBJ2-5 TRBD2 TRBV5-1 CASSLARGRETQYF TGCGCCAGCAGCTTGGCGCGGGGGAGGGAGACCCAGTACTTC
. TRBJ2-3 TRBD2 TRBV5-1 CASSPGLAGGGDTQYF TGCGCCAGCAGCCCCGGACTAGCGGGAGGTGGTGATACGCAGTATTTT
. TRBJ2-7 . TRBV25-1 CASSGPSRGSRYYEQYF TGTGCCAGCAGTGGACCCTCTAGGGGTAGTAGATACTACGAGCAGTACTTC
. TRBJ2-7 TRBD1 TRBV6-5 CASRIQTGPGHEQYF TGTGCCAGCAGAATACAGACAGGGCCTGGACACGAGCAGTACTTC
. TRBJ1-4 . TRBV9 CASSREGAATNEKLFF TGTGCCAGCAGCCGAGAAGGGGCCGCAACTAATGAAAAACTGTTTTTT
. TRBJ2-7 . TRBV21-1 CASSRDCYWGLRPEQYF TGTGCCAGCAGCCGGGACTGCTATTGGGGGTTGCGGCCCGAGCAGTACTTC
. TRBJ1-1 . TRBV6-1 CASSELRLNTEAFF TGTGCCAGCAGTGAATTGCGGTTGAACACTGAAGCTTTCTTT
. TRBJ2-7 . TRBV5-1 CASSLAEAGAYEQYF TGCGCCAGCAGCTTGGCCGAGGCCGGGGCCTACGAGCAGTACTTC
. TRBJ2-7 . TRBV6-5 CASSYGRGFSYEQYF TGTGCCAGCAGTTACGGGCGGGGTTTCTCCTACGAGCAGTACTTC
. TRBJ2-7 TRBD1 TRBV7-6 CASSLGTGMEHEQYF TGTGCCAGCAGCTTAGGGACAGGGATGGAGCACGAGCAGTACTTC
. TRBJ1-6 TRBD1 TRBV30 CAWSGDRGNSPLHF TGTGCCTGGAGTGGGGACAGGGGGAATTCACCCCTCCACTTT
. TRBJ1-2 . TRBV10-3 CAISDLPKLIYGYTF TGTGCCATCAGTGATCTCCCCAAACTTATCTATGGCTACACCTTC
. TRBJ2-7 TRBD1 TRBV2 CASSSNRGYSYEQYF TGTGCCAGCAGCAGCAACAGGGGTTACTCCTACGAGCAGTACTTC
once TRBJ2-3 TRBD2 TRBV6-4 CASSASGGETDTQYF TGTGCCAGCAGTGCTAGCGGGGGGGAAACAGATACGCAGTATTTT
. TRBJ2-6 . TRBV7-9 CASHQKGANVLTF TGTGCCAGCCATCAAAAAGGGGCCAACGTCCTGACTTTC
. TRBJ1-2 TRBD1 TRBV11-2 CASSAGYRGRPTNYGYTF TGTGCCAGCAGCGCAGGGTACAGGGGGCGGCCCACTAACTATGGCTACACCTTC
. TRBJ1-2 . TRBV5-1 CASSFDGEYGYTF TGCGCCAGCAGCTTCGACGGAGAATATGGCTACACCTTC
. TRBJ1-1 . TRBV29-1 CSVGDWATEAFF TGCAGCGTTGGGGACTGGGCCACTGAAGCTTTCTTT
. TRBJ2-1 . TRBV29-1 CSVWPQTPGGEQFF TGCAGCGTCTGGCCTCAAACTCCTGGAGGTGAGCAGTTCTTC